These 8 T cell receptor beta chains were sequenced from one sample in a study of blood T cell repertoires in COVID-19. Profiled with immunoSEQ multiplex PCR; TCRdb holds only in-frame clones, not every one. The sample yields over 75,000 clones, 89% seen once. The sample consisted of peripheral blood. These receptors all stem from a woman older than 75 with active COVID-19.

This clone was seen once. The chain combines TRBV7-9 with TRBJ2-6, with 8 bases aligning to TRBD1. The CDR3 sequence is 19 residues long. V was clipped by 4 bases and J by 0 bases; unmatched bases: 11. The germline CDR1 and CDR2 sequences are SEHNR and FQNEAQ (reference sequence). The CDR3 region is CASSSLPGQVPSGANVLTF. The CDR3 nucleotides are TGTGCCAGCAGCTCACTTCCGGGACAGGTTCCCTCTGGGGCCAACGTCCTGACTTTC.

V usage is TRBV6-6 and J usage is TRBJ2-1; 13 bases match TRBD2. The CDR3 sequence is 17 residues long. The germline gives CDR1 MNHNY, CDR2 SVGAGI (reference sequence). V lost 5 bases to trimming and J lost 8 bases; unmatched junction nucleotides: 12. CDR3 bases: TGTGCCAGCAGTCGGGAAACGGGACTAGCGGGACTTCATGAGCAGTTCTTC. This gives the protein CASSRETGLAGLHEQFF.

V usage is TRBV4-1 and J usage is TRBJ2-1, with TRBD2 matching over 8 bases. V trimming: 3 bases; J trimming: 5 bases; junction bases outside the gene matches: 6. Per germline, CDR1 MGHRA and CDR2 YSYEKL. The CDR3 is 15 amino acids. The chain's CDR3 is CASSQIAGWDNEQFF. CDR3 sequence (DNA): TGCGCCAGCAGCCAGATAGCGGGGTGGGACAATGAGCAGTTCTTC.

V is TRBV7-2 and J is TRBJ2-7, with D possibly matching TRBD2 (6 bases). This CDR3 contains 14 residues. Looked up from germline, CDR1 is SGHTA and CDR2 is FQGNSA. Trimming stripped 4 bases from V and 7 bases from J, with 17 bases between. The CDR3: CASSWGRGRGEQYF. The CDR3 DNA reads TGTGCCAGCAGCTGGGGAAGGGGCCGGGGGGAGCAGTACTTC.

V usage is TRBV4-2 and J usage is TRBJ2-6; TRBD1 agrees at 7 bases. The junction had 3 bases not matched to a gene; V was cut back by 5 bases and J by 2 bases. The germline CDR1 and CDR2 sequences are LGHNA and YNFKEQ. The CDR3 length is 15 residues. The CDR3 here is CASSDDRAGANVLTF. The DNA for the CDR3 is TGTGCCAGCAGCGACGACAGGGCTGGGGCCAACGTCCTGACTTTC.

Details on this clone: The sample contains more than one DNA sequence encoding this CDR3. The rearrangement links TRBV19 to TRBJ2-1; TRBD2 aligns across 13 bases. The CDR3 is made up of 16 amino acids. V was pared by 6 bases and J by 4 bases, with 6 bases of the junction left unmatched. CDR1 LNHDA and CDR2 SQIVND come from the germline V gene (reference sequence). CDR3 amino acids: CASSRLAGGGYNEQFF. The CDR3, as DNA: TGTGCCAGTAGCAGACTAGCGGGAGGAGGGTACAATGAGCAGTTCTTC.

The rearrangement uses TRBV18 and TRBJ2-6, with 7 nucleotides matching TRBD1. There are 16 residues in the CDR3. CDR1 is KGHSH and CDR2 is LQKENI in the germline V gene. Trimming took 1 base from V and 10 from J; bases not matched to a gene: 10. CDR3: CASSPRPTGVENVLTF. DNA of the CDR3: TGTGCCAGCTCACCACGCCCCACAGGGGTGGAGAACGTCCTGACTTTC.

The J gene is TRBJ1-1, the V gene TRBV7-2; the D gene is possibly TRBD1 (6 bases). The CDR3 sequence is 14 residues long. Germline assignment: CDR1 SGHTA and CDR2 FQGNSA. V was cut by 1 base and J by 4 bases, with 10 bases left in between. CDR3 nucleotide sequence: TGTGCCAGCAGCTTAGTAAGCAGGGGCACTGAAGCTTTCTTT. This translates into CASSLVSRGTEAFF. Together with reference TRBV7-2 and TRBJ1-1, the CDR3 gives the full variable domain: GAGVSQSPSNKVTEKGKDVELRCDPISGHTALYWYRQSLGQGLEFLIYFQGNSAPDKSGLPSDRFSAERTGGSVSTLTIQRTQQEDSAVYLCASSLVSRGTEAFFGQGTRLTVV.